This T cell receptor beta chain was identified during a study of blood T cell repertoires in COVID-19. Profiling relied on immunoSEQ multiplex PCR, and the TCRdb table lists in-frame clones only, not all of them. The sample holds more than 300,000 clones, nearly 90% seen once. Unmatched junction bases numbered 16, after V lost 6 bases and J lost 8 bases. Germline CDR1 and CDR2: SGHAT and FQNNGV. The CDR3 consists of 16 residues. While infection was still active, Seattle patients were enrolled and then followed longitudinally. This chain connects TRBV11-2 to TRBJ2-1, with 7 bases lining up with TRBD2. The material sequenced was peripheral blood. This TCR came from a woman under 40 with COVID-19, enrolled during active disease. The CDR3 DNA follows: TGTGCCAGCAGTAGCTTTACGTGGGGCACTAGCGATGAGCAGTTCTTC. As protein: CASSSFTWGTSDEQFF.